This TCR beta chain was obtained from a study of T cells after posttransplantation cyclophosphamide. Study-wide results and caveats: Blood and skin or GI T cell repertoires showed limited TRB overlap.

About this clone itself: What it recognizes is unknown.

The repertoire was sequenced with immunoSEQ multiplex PCR; TCRdb's copy has only in-frame clones and lacks some. The sample records tens of thousands of clones, roughly nine tenths being singletons. Trimming removed 6 bases at V and 0 bases at J, with 9 bases between. Germline V gene lookup returns CDR1 GTSNPN and CDR2 SVGIG (reference sequence). This CDR3 contains 12 residues. What was sequenced was PBMCs. This TCR was sampled from a woman in her forties or fifties in good health and a related stem cell transplant donor. The rearrangement links TRBV30 to TRBJ2-7; D ambiguous. CDR3 bases: TGTGCCTGTGACACCAGCTCCTACGAGCAGTACTTC. This translates into CACDTSSYEQYF. The whole variable domain, filled in from reference TRBV30 and TRBJ2-7, reads SQTIHQWPATLVQPVGSPLSLECTVEGTSNPNLYWYRQAAGRGLQLLFYSVGIGQISSEVPQNLSASRPQDRQFILSSKKLLLSDSGFYLCACDTSSYEQYFGPGTRLTVT.